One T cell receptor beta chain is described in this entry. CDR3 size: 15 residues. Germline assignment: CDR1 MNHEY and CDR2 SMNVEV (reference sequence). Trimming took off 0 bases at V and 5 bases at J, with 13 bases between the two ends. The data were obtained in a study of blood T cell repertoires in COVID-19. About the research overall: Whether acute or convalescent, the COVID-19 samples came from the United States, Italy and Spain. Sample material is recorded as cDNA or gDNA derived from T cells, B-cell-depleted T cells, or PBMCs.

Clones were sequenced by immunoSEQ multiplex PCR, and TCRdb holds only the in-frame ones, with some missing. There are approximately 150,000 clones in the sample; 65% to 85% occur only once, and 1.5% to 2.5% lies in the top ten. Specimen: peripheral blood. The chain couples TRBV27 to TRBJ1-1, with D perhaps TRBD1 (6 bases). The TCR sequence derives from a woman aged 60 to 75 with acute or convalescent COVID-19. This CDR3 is CASSLSSQGWTEAFF. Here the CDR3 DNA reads TGTGCCAGCAGTTTATCGTCCCAGGGGTGGACTGAAGCTTTCTTT.